The 3 T cell receptor beta chains listed next were all sequenced from one sample in a study of cytomegalovirus exposure and HLA in healthy donors. Amplification used 60 Vbeta primers and 13 Jbeta primers. Clones were read by immunoSEQ multiplex PCR, and TCRdb kept only the in-frame ones, dropping some. Counted here are 130,000 or so clones, around three quarters occurring once; the ten biggest clones make up 4.2%. Sequenced input: PBMCs. These receptors all stem from a male donor in good health and CMV-seropositive.

V and J are TRBV28 and TRBJ2-2, with a possible D match to TRBD1 (6 bases). Per germline, CDR1 MDHEN and CDR2 SYDVKM. The CDR3 sequence is 12 residues long. Trimming took off 8 bases at V and 4 bases at J, with 8 bases between the two ends. The CDR3 coding sequence is TGTGCCAGCCTAGGGGGCACCGGGGAGCTGTTTTTT. This gives the protein CASLGGTGELFF.

This clone was observed a handful of times. V usage is TRBV29-1 and J usage is TRBJ1-1, with 7 positions matching TRBD1. Germline V gene sequence: CDR1 SQVTM, CDR2 ANQGSEA. V dropped 4 bases and J dropped 4; count of bases not matched to a gene: 9. This CDR3 is built from 14 residues. As DNA, the CDR3 is TGCAGCGTTGCCCCCAGGGGGATGGGCACTGAAGCTTTCTTT. Translation gives CSVAPRGMGTEAFF.

This chain joins TRBV28 and TRBJ2-5; 8 bases match TRBD2. The last part of the DNA fits TRBJ2-7 better; the J call may be wrong. Per germline, CDR1 MDHEN and CDR2 SYDVKM. This CDR3 is 15 amino acids long. The CDR3 spells CASSPGLAVSYEQYF. The CDR3 region has the DNA TGTGCCAGCAGCCCAGGACTAGCCGTCTCCTACGAGCAGTACTTC.